The present entry profiles one T cell receptor beta chain with its context. Its antigen is not identified. Here immunoSEQ multiplex PCR was the method, and the copy in TCRdb shows in-frame clones only, minus some. The data contain tens of thousands of clones, roughly 96% of them singletons. The data were taken from a study of T cells in tuberculosis. Broader study findings: Samples were chosen by availability of cryopreserved specimens.

Trimming left V 10 bases short and J 0 bases short, with 24 bases between. Germline CDR1 is SGHNT and CDR2 is YYREEE (reference sequence). CDR3 length: 17 amino acids. Material: PBMCs. The receptor was isolated from a donor aged 10-29 years with latent tuberculosis or without tuberculosis infection. The genes are TRBV5-4 and TRBJ2-3; possible D gene TRBD1, 6 bases. The CDR3 DNA is TGTGCCGGACACCGGGACACGCTAGGGCCTAGCACAGATACGCAGTATTTT. It is translated as CAGHRDTLGPSTDTQYF.